This T cell receptor (beta chain) was retrieved from a study of PD-1 blockade in classical Hodgkin lymphoma. Study details: A 3 mg/kg intravenous dose of nivolumab was received by patients every 2 weeks.

V gave up 3 bases and J gave up 10 bases, with 13 bases separating them. The CDR3 runs 13 residues. Germline CDR1 reads MGHDK; CDR2 reads SYGVNS. Repertoires were generated with immunoSEQ multiplex PCR, while TCRdb's copy carries only in-frame clones and drops some. The sample includes about 96,000 clones, approximately 94% of them seen just once. Overall study results and limits: Newly diagnosed patients were reported to exhibit reduced baseline TCR diversity relative to healthy donors. Whoever responded completely had baseline diversity much like that seen in newly diagnosed patients.

The sample's time point: cycle 4 day 1 (C4D1), after more than 5 weeks of nivolumab. Every patient had relapsed following autologous stem cell transplantation, and cohorts differed in brentuximab vedotin exposure. Relapsed/refractory classical Hodgkin lymphoma patients had complete, partial or progressive responses. On this clone: The antigen remains unidentified.

The sequencing here drew on peripheral blood mononuclear cells (PBMCs), taken before the fourth cycle of nivolumab. This TCR was recovered from a human donor with classical Hodgkin lymphoma. The V gene is TRBV25-1, the J gene TRBJ1-5; D is unresolved. The CDR3 protein is CASSDYLGNPQHF. CDR3 coding DNA: TGTGCCAGCAGTGACTACCTCGGAAATCCCCAGCATTTT.